This TCR beta chain is drawn from a study of siplizumab effects on memory and regulatory T cells. Study findings and constraints: Greater diversity than memory cells seemed evident in naive T cells, which also appeared to be major alloresponse contributors.

Assay: immunoSEQ multiplex PCR; the TCRdb copy retains only in-frame clones and omits some. The data hold approximately 70,000 clones, with 91% observed a single time. Worth noting for this clone: Its antigen is unidentified.

This CDR3 has 15 residues. Germline V CDR1 and CDR2: SQVTM, ANQGSEA. With V trimmed by 4 bases and J by 8 bases, 10 bases remained unmatched. The sequence derives from a human donor in good health. The chain uses TRBV29-1 and TRBJ1-4, with 10 nucleotides matching TRBD1. Sequencing was carried out using CD8+ T cells sorted from blood. CDR3 DNA: TGCAGCGTTGCCGGGACAGGGGAGTATCTCGAAAAACTGTTTTTT. The encoded protein is CSVAGTGEYLEKLFF.